The 29 T cell receptor beta chains below all came from one sample that was sequenced in a study of beta chain features in type 1 diabetes. General study results and limits: Among patients with Type 1 diabetes, TCRB CDR3s were moderately but significantly shorter in every one of the four CD4+ subsets.

Their target antigens are unknown. As every portion of the isolated RNA was reverse transcribed, the sequencing read expressed TCRB transcripts. Generated by immunoSEQ multiplex PCR, the TCRdb table keeps only in-frame clones and is missing some. This repertoire shows around 250,000 clones, roughly an eighth found once; its top ten account for 0.015% to 0.02%. Sequenced material: naive CD4+ T cells from blood. The receptors derive from a young man with type 1 diabetes.

This clone was detected only a few times. V gene TRBV14 combines with J gene TRBJ2-5; 12 bases are a match to TRBD2. The germline V gene encodes CDR1 SGHDN and CDR2 FVKESK. The CDR3 is made up of 13 amino acids. The V and J ends lost 3 bases and 7 bases, in that order; junction bases with no gene match: 0. The DNA of the CDR3 is TGTGCCAGCAGCCAGACTAGCGGGAGGACCCAGTACTTC. Translating gives CASSQTSGRTQYF. Supplemented by reference TRBV14 and TRBJ2-5, the full variable domain reads EAGVTQFPSHSVIEKGQTVTLRCDPISGHDNLYWYRRVMGKEIKFLLHFVKESKQDESGMPNNRFLAERTGGTYSTLKVQPAELEDSGVYFCASSQTSGRTQYFGPGTRLLVL.

The chain carries TRBV4-1 and TRBJ1-1, with D maybe TRBD1 (6 bases). Trimming shortened V by 2 bases and J by 4 bases, and 17 bases separated the two germline ends. Germline V CDR1 and CDR2: MGHRA, YSYEKL. There are 16 residues in the CDR3. For the CDR3, the DNA is TGCGCCAGCAGCCAAAGGATCCAGGGGCTTGGCACTGAAGCTTTCTTT. Protein product: CASSQRIQGLGTEAFF.

The chain combines TRBV15 with TRBJ1-2; TRBD1 is a possible D gene (6 bases). Germline CDR1 reads LNHNV; CDR2 reads YYDKDF (reference sequence). The CDR3 runs to 15 residues. The V and J ends lost 0 bases and 5 bases respectively, with 13 bases between them. The CDR3 bases are TGTGCCACCAGCAGAGATAGGGGGAAGGGATATGGCTACACCTTC. Translating gives CATSRDRGKGYGYTF. Full variable domain (outside the CDR3, taken from reference TRBV15 and TRBJ1-2): DAMVIQNPRYQVTQFGKPVTLSCSQTLNHNVMYWYQQKSSQAPKLLFHYYDKDFNNEADTPDNFQSRRPNTSFCFLDIRSPGLGDTAMYLCATSRDRGKGYGYTFGSGTRLTVV.

In nucleotides, the CDR3 is TGTGCCAGCAGTTACTCGAGGAGCGGGGACACTGAAGCTTTCTTT. It translates to CASSYSRSGDTEAFF. The chain recombines TRBV6-6 with TRBJ1-1; D unresolved. This CDR3 is 15 amino acids long. Looked up from germline, CDR1 is MNHNY and CDR2 is SVGAGI (reference sequence). The V and J ends lost 0 bases and 3 bases respectively, with 11 bases between them.

This clone was observed a handful of times. The V call is TRBV9, the J call TRBJ2-3; 8 positions match TRBD2. V trimming: 5 bases; J trimming: 3 bases; junction bases outside the gene matches: 8. CDR3 length equals 15 residues. From germline, CDR1 is SGDLS and CDR2 YYNGEE. CDR3 nucleotide sequence: TGTGCCAGCAGTCGACGCGGGGGGCGTACAGATACGCAGTATTTT. Protein product: CASSRRGGRTDTQYF.

This clone has only a few counts. This rearrangement joins TRBV28 to TRBJ2-7; TRBD2 aligns across 7 bases. Germline V gene lookup returns CDR1 MDHEN and CDR2 SYDVKM. With V trimmed by 10 bases and J by 0 bases, 9 bases remained unmatched. The CDR3 has 14 amino acids. CDR3 nucleotide sequence: TGTGCCACCACGACAGCGGGAAGCTCCTACGAGCAGTACTTC. This encodes CATTTAGSSYEQYF.

Here the CDR3 DNA reads TGTGCCAGCAGTTCGTACAGGGGAGCTGGCTACACCTTC. This codes for CASSSYRGAGYTF. The chain couples TRBV28 to TRBJ1-2; 7 bases line up with TRBD1. After removal of 4 bases from V and 7 bases from J, the junction contained 6 bases not matched to a gene. The CDR3 runs 13 residues. Germline CDR1 MDHEN, CDR2 SYDVKM.

The chain recombines TRBV7-9 with TRBJ2-7; no firm D call. Trimming pared 1 base from V and 2 bases from J, leaving 12 bases between. This CDR3 is built from 15 residues. CDR1 and CDR2 (germline): SEHNR, FQNEAQ (reference sequence). The CDR3 DNA reads TGTGCCAGCAGCTTAGGGCAGGATGAACCCTACGAGCAGTACTTC. It codes for CASSLGQDEPYEQYF.

This clone was seen only a few times. V gene TRBV11-2 combines with J gene TRBJ2-1; 7 bases match TRBD1. The CDR3 is 13 amino acids. Trimming cost V 4 bases and J 5 bases; bases outside gene matches: 2. Germline V gene lookup returns CDR1 SGHAT and CDR2 FQNNGV. CDR3 residues: CASSWDSNNEQFF. CDR3 DNA: TGTGCCAGCAGCTGGGACAGCAACAATGAGCAGTTCTTC.

The V call is TRBV19, the J call TRBJ1-1; D uncertain. The CDR3 spans 15 residues. Germline lookup yields CDR1 LNHDA and CDR2 SQIVND (reference sequence). Trimming removed 0 bases at V and 2 bases at J, with 10 bases between. CDR3 protein: CASSIERRVNTEAFF. CDR3 nucleotides: TGTGCCAGTAGTATAGAACGCCGGGTAAACACTGAAGCTTTCTTT.

The chain joins TRBV5-1 to TRBJ2-7; TRBD2 agrees at 11 bases. This CDR3 has 16 residues. Trimming cost V 7 bases and J 3 bases; bases outside gene matches: 12. Per the germline V gene, CDR1 is SGHRS and CDR2 is YFSETQ. The CDR3 is CASRYTAGTSGYEQYF. CDR3 coding DNA: TGCGCCAGCCGATATACCGCCGGGACTAGCGGCTACGAGCAGTACTTC. The variable domain in full, with the rest retrieved from reference TRBV5-1 and TRBJ2-7, is KAGVTQTPRYLIKTRGQQVTLSCSPISGHRSVSWYQQTPGQGLQFLFEYFSETQRNKGNFPGRFSGRQFSNSRSEMNVSTLELGDSALYLCASRYTAGTSGYEQYFGPGTRLTVT.

V and J are TRBV5-1 and TRBJ1-1; D is unclear. The CDR3 has 11 amino acids. V was clipped by 5 bases and J by 3 bases, with 5 bases between them. The germline CDR1 and CDR2 sequences are SGHRS and YFSETQ. CDR3 in amino acids: CASSLYTEAFF. Written as DNA, the CDR3 is TGCGCCAGCAGTCTTTACACTGAAGCTTTCTTT.

The rearrangement uses TRBV28 and TRBJ2-4; 7 positions agree with TRBD1. The germline CDR1 and CDR2 sequences are MDHEN and SYDVKM. This CDR3 contains 20 residues. The V segment lost 2 bases and the J segment 0 bases; nucleotides outside the gene matches: 16. CDR3 sequence (DNA): TGTGCCAGCAGTTTACCCCTAGCTCGTACAGGGGATCTAGCCAAAAACATTCAGTACTTC. Translation: CASSLPLARTGDLAKNIQYF.

V is TRBV18 and J is TRBJ2-2, with a tentative D call TRBD2 (6 bases). Trimming removed 10 bases from V and 0 bases from J, with 12 bases in between. From germline, CDR1 is KGHSH and CDR2 LQKENI. The CDR3 has 14 amino acids. CDR3 nucleotide sequence: TGTGCCACACGACTAGTAACGAACACCGGGGAGCTGTTTTTT. Its protein product is CATRLVTNTGELFF. The full variable domain, completed using reference TRBV18 and TRBJ2-2, is NAGVMQNPRHLVRRRGQEARLRCSPMKGHSHVYWYRQLPEEGLKFMVYLQKENIIDESGMPKERFSAEFPKEGPSILRIQQVVRGDSAAYFCATRLVTNTGELFFGEGSRLTVL.

V and J are TRBV28 and TRBJ1-1; 10 nucleotides line up with TRBD1. In germline, CDR1 is MDHEN, CDR2 SYDVKM. Trimming took 4 bases from V and 10 from J; bases not matched to a gene: 6. This CDR3 comprises 13 residues. DNA of the CDR3: TGTGCCAGCAGTTGGCCGGGACAGGGGAGAGCTTTCTTT. Translated: CASSWPGQGRAFF. The full variable domain, completed using reference TRBV28 and TRBJ1-1, is DVKVTQSSRYLVKRTGEKVFLECVQDMDHENMFWYRQDPGLGLRLIYFSYDVKMKEKGDIPEGYSVSREKKERFSLILESASTNQTSMYLCASSWPGQGRAFFGQGTRLTVV.

This clone appeared a few times. The V and J genes are TRBV7-8 and TRBJ2-5; 7 positions agree with TRBD2. Germline V gene lookup returns CDR1 SGHVS and CDR2 FQNEAQ. J gave up 5 bases and V 4 bases, and 7 bases lay outside the gene matches. CDR3 length: 14 amino acids. CDR3: CASSSGTIGETQYF. DNA for the CDR3: TGTGCCAGCAGCTCCGGGACTATTGGGGAGACCCAGTACTTC. Based on the CDR3 plus reference TRBV7-8 and TRBJ2-5, the full variable domain is GAGVSQSPRYKVAKRGQDVALRCDPISGHVSLFWYQQALGQGPEFLTYFQNEAQLDKSGLPSDRFFAERPEGSVSTLKIQRTQQEDSAVYLCASSSGTIGETQYFGPGTRLLVL.

This clone turned up a few times. The J gene is TRBJ1-3, the V gene TRBV4-2; TRBD1 might be the D (5 bases). CDR1 is LGHNA and CDR2 is YNFKEQ in the germline V gene. This CDR3 is built from 14 residues. V was shortened by 11 bases and J by 0 bases, with 14 bases between the two germline ends. The DNA of the CDR3 is TGTGCCTCAGGGTTCCCGGACTCTGGAAACACCATATATTTT. It translates to CASGFPDSGNTIYF.

This clone has only a few counts. The CDR3 here is CASSQDSNYGYTF. The CDR3 bases are TGTGCCAGCTCACAGGACAGTAACTATGGCTACACCTTC. The rearrangement links TRBV18 to TRBJ1-2; D is possibly TRBD1 (6 bases). The germline V gene has CDR1 KGHSH and CDR2 LQKENI. V shed 4 bases and J shed 1 base, with 7 bases lying between them. This CDR3 is 13 amino acids long.

CDR3 loop: CASSQQTTTEAFF. The CDR3 DNA is TGTGCCAGCAGCCAGCAGACTACGACTGAAGCTTTCTTT. V is TRBV14 and J is TRBJ1-1; D is ambiguous. Germline CDR1 reads SGHDN; CDR2 reads FVKESK. This CDR3 has 13 amino acids. V was trimmed by 3 bases and J by 5 bases, leaving 10 bases between them.

This clone was recorded a few times. The chain joins TRBV14 to TRBJ1-4, with D perhaps TRBD1 (6 bases). The CDR3 runs to 13 residues. Germline V gene sequence: CDR1 SGHDN, CDR2 FVKESK. V lost 4 bases and J lost 8, with 11 bases in between. The CDR3 loop reads CASSLQGYEKLFF. For the CDR3, the DNA is TGTGCCAGCAGCCTTCAGGGGTACGAAAAACTGTTTTTT.

This chain links TRBV2 with TRBJ2-7; D gene unclear. With 7 bases removed from V and 3 bases from J, the gap between germline ends came to 7 bases. The germline V gene has CDR1 SNHLY and CDR2 FYNNEI. This CDR3 comprises 11 residues. Here the CDR3 reads CASTLFYEQYF. The CDR3 DNA sequence: TGTGCCAGCACCCTTTTCTACGAGCAGTACTTC.

In nucleotides, the CDR3 is TGTGCCAGCATCCGGACTGCCCTCGCACCATACGAGCAGTACTTC. Its translation is CASIRTALAPYEQYF. The chain employs TRBV6-6 and TRBJ2-7; maybe TRBD2 (5 bases). The CDR3 loop spans 15 amino acids. From germline, CDR1 is MNHNY and CDR2 SVGAGI (reference sequence). V was trimmed by 7 bases and J by 4 bases, leaving 20 bases between them.

V is TRBV7-2 and J is TRBJ2-5, with 7 bases matching TRBD2. CDR3 length: 15 residues. The germline gives CDR1 SGHTA, CDR2 FQGNSA. V lost 5 bases and J lost 0; bases outside the gene matches: 6. This CDR3 is CASSLGLVYQETQYF. The CDR3 DNA reads TGTGCCAGCAGCCTCGGACTAGTTTACCAAGAGACCCAGTACTTC.

The chain employs TRBV29-1 and TRBJ2-1, with unresolved D. The CDR3 extends over 11 amino acids. CDR1 SQVTM and CDR2 ANQGSEA come from the germline V gene. The V gene lost 3 bases and the J gene lost 10 bases, with 10 bases spanning the gap. The chain's CDR3 is CSVDERSEQFF. Here the CDR3 DNA reads TGCAGCGTTGATGAGAGGTCCGAGCAGTTCTTC.

The V call is TRBV10-3, the J call TRBJ2-7; the match to TRBD1 covers 10 bases. V lost 7 bases to trimming and J lost 3 bases; unmatched junction nucleotides: 9. Looked up from germline, CDR1 is ENHRY and CDR2 is SYGVKD. The CDR3 is made up of 15 amino acids. The CDR3 loop is CAINPGQGENYEQYF. DNA of the CDR3: TGTGCCATCAACCCCGGACAGGGGGAGAACTACGAGCAGTACTTC.

The chain joins TRBV7-3 to TRBJ2-1; D remains ambiguous. The CDR3 runs to 16 residues. The germline V and J ends were trimmed by 5 bases and 1 base, with 15 bases remaining between them. Germline assignment: CDR1 SGHTA and CDR2 FQGTGA. CDR3: CASSTSPTTSYNEQFF. CDR3 coding DNA: TGTGCCAGCAGCACCTCACCTACGACATCCTACAATGAGCAGTTCTTC.

Notes on this clone: The same CDR3 also results from other DNA sequences found in this sample. This sequence joins TRBV7-9 and TRBJ2-1; 9 bases fit TRBD2. After removal of 5 bases from V and 4 bases from J, the junction contained 3 bases not matched to a gene. The CDR3 contains 14 residues. The germline CDR1 and CDR2 sequences are SEHNR and FQNEAQ (reference sequence). As DNA, the CDR3 is TGTGCCAGCAGCGGGCTAGCGGGATACAATGAGCAGTTCTTC. It specifies CASSGLAGYNEQFF.

The J gene is TRBJ2-5, the V gene TRBV14, with 9 positions matching TRBD2. Looked up from germline, CDR1 is SGHDN and CDR2 is FVKESK. The CDR3 runs to 13 residues. Trimming cost V 3 bases and J 14 bases; bases outside gene matches: 10. The CDR3: CASSQQHPSGVYF. CDR3 DNA sequence: TGTGCCAGCAGCCAGCAGCACCCTAGCGGGGTCTACTTC.

This clone has more than one count but fewer than ten. This chain uses TRBV5-1 with TRBJ2-7; 7 positions agree with TRBD1. This CDR3 has 14 amino acids. Germline V CDR1 and CDR2: SGHRS, YFSETQ. Trimming took 0 bases from V and 4 from J; bases not matched to a gene: 4. The CDR3 here is CASSLGQGGYEQYF. DNA of the CDR3: TGCGCCAGCAGCTTGGGACAGGGTGGGTACGAGCAGTACTTC.